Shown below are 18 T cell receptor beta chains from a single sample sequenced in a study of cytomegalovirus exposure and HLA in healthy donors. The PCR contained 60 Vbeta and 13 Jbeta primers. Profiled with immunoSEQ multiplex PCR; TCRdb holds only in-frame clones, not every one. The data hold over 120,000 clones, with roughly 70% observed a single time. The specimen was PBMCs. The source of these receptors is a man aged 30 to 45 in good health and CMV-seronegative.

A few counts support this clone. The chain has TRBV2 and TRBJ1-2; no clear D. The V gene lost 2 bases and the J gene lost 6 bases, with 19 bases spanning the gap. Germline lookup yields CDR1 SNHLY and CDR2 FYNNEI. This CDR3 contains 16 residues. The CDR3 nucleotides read TGTGCCAGCAGTGAACAGCAGGTACCCATAGGCCATGGCTACACCTTC. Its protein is CASSEQQVPIGHGYTF.

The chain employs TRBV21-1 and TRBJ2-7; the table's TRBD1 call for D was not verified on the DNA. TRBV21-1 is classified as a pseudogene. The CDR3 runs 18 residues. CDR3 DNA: TGTGCCAGCAGAAGGACAGGGGGCCCCGGGACTGCTCACTACGAGCAGTACTTC. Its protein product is CASRRTGGPGTAHYEQYF.

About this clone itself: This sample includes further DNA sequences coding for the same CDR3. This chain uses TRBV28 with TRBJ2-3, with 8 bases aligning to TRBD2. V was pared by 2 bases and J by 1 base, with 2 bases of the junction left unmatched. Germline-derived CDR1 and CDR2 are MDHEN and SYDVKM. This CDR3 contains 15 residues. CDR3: CASSLRGGGTDTQYF. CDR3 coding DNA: TGTGCCAGCAGTTTACGGGGGGGCGGCACAGATACGCAGTATTTT.

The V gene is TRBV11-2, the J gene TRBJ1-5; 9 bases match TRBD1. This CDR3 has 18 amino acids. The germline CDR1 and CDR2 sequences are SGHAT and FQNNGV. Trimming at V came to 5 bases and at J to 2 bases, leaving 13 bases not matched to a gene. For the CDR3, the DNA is TGTGCCAGCAGCCTCACCGGGACAGGGTCCCTCGGCAATCAGCCCCAGCATTTT. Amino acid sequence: CASSLTGTGSLGNQPQHF.

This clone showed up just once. The CDR3 region has the DNA TGTGCCAGCAGTTCGACAGGCACCAGGCCCTATGGCTACACCTTC. This codes for CASSSTGTRPYGYTF. The chain couples TRBV28 to TRBJ1-2; D perhaps matches TRBD1 (6 bases). The CDR3 length is 15 residues. V was shortened by 4 bases and J by 4 bases, with 16 bases between the two germline ends. Germline V gene data show CDR1 as MDHEN and CDR2 as SYDVKM.

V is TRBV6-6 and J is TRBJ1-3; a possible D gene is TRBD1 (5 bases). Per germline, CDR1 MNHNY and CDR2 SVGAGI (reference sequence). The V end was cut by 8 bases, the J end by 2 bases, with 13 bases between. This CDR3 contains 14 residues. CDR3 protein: CASLRGQAGNTIYF. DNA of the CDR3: TGTGCCAGCCTTAGGGGTCAGGCTGGAAACACCATATATTTT.

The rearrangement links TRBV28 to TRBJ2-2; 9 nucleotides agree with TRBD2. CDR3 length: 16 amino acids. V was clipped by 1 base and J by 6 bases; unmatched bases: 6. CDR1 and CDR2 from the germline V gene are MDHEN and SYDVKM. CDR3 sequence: CASSLLAGESAGELFF. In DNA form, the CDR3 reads TGTGCCAGCAGTTTATTAGCGGGAGAAAGTGCCGGGGAGCTGTTTTTT.

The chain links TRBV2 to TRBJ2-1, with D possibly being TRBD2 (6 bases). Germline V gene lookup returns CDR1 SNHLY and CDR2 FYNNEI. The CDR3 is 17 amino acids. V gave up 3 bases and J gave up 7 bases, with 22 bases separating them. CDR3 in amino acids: CASSEPFPRPSENEQFF. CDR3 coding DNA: TGTGCCAGCAGTGAGCCCTTCCCTAGGCCTAGCGAAAATGAGCAGTTCTTC.

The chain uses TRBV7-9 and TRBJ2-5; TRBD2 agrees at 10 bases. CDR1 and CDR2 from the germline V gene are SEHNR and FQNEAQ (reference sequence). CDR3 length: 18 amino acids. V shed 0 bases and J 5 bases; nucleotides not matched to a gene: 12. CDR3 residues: CASSLARGSGRLEETQYF. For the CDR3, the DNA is TGTGCCAGCAGCTTAGCGCGGGGTAGCGGGAGGTTAGAGGAGACCCAGTACTTC.

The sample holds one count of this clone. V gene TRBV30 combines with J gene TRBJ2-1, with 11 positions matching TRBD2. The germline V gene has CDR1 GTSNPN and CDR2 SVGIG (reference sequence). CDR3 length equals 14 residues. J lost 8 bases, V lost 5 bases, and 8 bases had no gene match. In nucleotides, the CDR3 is TGTGCCTGGGCAACTAGCGGGAGCCCCCATGAGCAGTTCTTC. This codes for CAWATSGSPHEQFF.

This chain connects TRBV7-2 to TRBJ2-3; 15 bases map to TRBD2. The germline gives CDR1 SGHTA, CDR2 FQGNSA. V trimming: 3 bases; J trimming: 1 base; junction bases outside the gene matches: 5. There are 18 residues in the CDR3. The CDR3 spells CASSLGLAGGPGTDTQYF. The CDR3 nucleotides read TGTGCCAGCAGCTTGGGACTAGCGGGGGGTCCCGGCACAGATACGCAGTATTTT.

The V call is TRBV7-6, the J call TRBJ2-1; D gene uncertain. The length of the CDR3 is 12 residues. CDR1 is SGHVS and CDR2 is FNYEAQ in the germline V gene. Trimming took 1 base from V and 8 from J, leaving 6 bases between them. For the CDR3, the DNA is TGTGCCAGCAGCTTAGGAGCCGATGAGCAGTTCTTC. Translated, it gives CASSLGADEQFF. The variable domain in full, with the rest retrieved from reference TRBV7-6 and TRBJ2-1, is GAGVSQSPRYKVTKRGQDVALRCDPISGHVSLYWYRQALGQGPEFLTYFNYEAQQDKSGLPNDRFSAERPEGSISTLTIQRTEQRDSAMYRCASSLGADEQFFGPGTRLTVL.

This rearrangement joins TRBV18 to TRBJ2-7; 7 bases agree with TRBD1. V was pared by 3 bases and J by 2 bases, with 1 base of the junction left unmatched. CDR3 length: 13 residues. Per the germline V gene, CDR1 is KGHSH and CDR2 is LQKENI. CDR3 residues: CASSPTGAYEQYF. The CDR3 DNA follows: TGTGCCAGCTCACCCACAGGGGCCTACGAGCAGTACTTC.

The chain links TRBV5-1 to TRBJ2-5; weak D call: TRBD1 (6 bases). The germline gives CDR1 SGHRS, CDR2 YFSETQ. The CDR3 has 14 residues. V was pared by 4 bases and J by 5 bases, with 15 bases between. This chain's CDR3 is CASSERTEGETQYF. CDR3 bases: TGCGCCAGCAGCGAGCGGACAGAGGGGGAGACCCAGTACTTC.

Written as DNA, the CDR3 is TGTGCCAGCAGTTCTAGGCCATTCTCCTACGAGCAGTACTTC. This sequence encodes CASSSRPFSYEQYF. The chain links TRBV27 to TRBJ2-7; no clear D gene. Germline loops: CDR1 MNHEY, CDR2 SMNVEV (reference sequence). The CDR3 is 14 residues long. The V end was cut by 4 bases, the J end by 0 bases, with 10 bases between.

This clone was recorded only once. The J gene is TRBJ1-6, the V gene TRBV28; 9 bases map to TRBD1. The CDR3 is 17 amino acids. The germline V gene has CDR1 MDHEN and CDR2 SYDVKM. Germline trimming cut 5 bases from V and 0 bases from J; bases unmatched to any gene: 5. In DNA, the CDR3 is TGTGCCAGCAGTCCAGGACAGGGGTCCTCCTATAATTCACCCCTCCACTTT. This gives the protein CASSPGQGSSYNSPLHF.

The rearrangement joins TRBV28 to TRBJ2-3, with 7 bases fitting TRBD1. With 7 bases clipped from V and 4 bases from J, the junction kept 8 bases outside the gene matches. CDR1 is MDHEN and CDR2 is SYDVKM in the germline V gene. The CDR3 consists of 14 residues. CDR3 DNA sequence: TGTGCCAGCACCCCCCGACAGGGTTCAGATACGCAGTATTTT. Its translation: CASTPRQGSDTQYF.

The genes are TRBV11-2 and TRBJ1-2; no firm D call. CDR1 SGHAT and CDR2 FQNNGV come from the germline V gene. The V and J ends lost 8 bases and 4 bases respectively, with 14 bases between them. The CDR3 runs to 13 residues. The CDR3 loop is CASLSVWSYGYTF. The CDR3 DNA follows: TGTGCCAGCCTTTCGGTGTGGAGCTATGGCTACACCTTC.